The 23 T cell receptor beta chains in this list originate from one sample, sequenced in a study of blood T cell repertoires in COVID-19. TCRdb keeps only in-frame clones here, not all; method: immunoSEQ multiplex PCR. Of over 150,000 clones in the sample, over 75% were seen once. Material for sequencing was peripheral blood. The receptors here all came from a woman in her 70s with acute or convalescent COVID-19.

V is TRBV19 and J is TRBJ2-5, with 9 bases matching TRBD2. Unmatched junction bases numbered 4, after V lost 6 bases and J lost 5 bases. The CDR3 length is 13 residues. Germline V gene sequence: CDR1 LNHDA, CDR2 SQIVND (reference sequence). The CDR3 DNA is TGTGCCAGTAGCCGGACTAGCGCCGAGACCCAGTACTTC. Protein product: CASSRTSAETQYF.

The chain uses TRBV5-1 and TRBJ1-2; D is perhaps TRBD1 (6 bases). CDR3 length: 15 residues. Between the trimmed V and J ends, which lost 7 bases and 4 bases, there was a span of 20 bases. CDR1 SGHRS and CDR2 YFSETQ come from the germline V gene. The CDR3 nucleotides read TGCGCCAGCTCCGAGGACAGCCAAGGAATCTATGGCTACACCTTC. Its translation: CASSEDSQGIYGYTF.

This chain uses TRBV9 with TRBJ1-2; TRBD1 agrees at 7 bases. The CDR3 extends over 15 amino acids. V lost 2 bases, J lost 2 bases, and 6 bases stayed unmatched. In germline, CDR1 is SGDLS, CDR2 YYNGEE. CDR3 region: CASSVVGQNNYGYTF. As DNA, the CDR3 is TGTGCCAGCAGCGTGGTGGGACAGAACAACTATGGCTACACCTTC. The full variable domain, in which reference TRBV9 and TRBJ1-2 provide the parts outside the CDR3, is DSGVTQTPKHLITATGQRVTLRCSPRSGDLSVYWYQQSLDQGLQFLIQYYNGEERAKGNILERFSAQQFPDLHSELNLSSLELGDSALYFCASSVVGQNNYGYTFGSGTRLTVV.

V and J are TRBV6-5 and TRBJ1-6; no reliable D call. Per the germline V gene, CDR1 is MNHEY and CDR2 is SVGAGI. The CDR3 runs to 14 residues. V was pared by 5 bases and J by 13 bases, with 18 bases between. The CDR3 loop reads CASSLGRFLSPLHF. The CDR3 DNA sequence: TGTGCCAGCAGTCTGGGCAGGTTTCTTTCTCCCCTCCACTTT.

The chain uses TRBV6-5 and TRBJ2-7; weak D call: TRBD2 (6 bases). Per the germline V gene, CDR1 is MNHEY and CDR2 is SVGAGI. This CDR3 contains 13 residues. Trimming took 7 bases from V and 6 from J, leaving 16 bases between them. DNA of the CDR3: TGTGCCAGCAAGGAGGGCCGCAGCCGCGAGCAGTACTTC. Residues: CASKEGRSREQYF.

The genes are TRBV25-1 and TRBJ1-1; the match to TRBD1 covers 8 bases. The V and J ends lost 6 bases and 3 bases, in that order; junction bases with no gene match: 6. Germline lookup yields CDR1 MGHDK and CDR2 SYGVNS. The CDR3 runs to 14 residues. The CDR3 DNA is TGTGCCAGCAGGGAGACAGGGGTGTACACTGAAGCTTTCTTT. Its translation: CASRETGVYTEAFF.

The rearrangement links TRBV5-1 to TRBJ1-2, with 9 bases identical to TRBD1. Trimming cost V 4 bases and J 4 bases; bases outside gene matches: 8. The CDR3 is 15 residues long. Looked up from germline, CDR1 is SGHRS and CDR2 is YFSETQ. The CDR3 reads CASSPGTGYGYGYTF. The CDR3 coding sequence is TGCGCCAGCAGCCCAGGGACAGGGTATGGCTATGGCTACACCTTC. Full variable domain (outside the CDR3, taken from reference TRBV5-1 and TRBJ1-2): KAGVTQTPRYLIKTRGQQVTLSCSPISGHRSVSWYQQTPGQGLQFLFEYFSETQRNKGNFPGRFSGRQFSNSRSEMNVSTLELGDSALYLCASSPGTGYGYGYTFGSGTRLTVV.

The J gene is TRBJ2-5, the V gene TRBV5-1, with D unclear. The CDR3 consists of 14 residues. Trimming pared 5 bases from V and 0 bases from J, leaving 11 bases between. Germline loops: CDR1 SGHRS, CDR2 YFSETQ. CDR3 region: CASRADQYQETQYF. The CDR3 DNA reads TGCGCCAGCAGGGCAGATCAGTACCAAGAGACCCAGTACTTC.

V usage is TRBV12-3 or TRBV12-4 and J usage is TRBJ2-7; 7 bases agree with TRBD1. The CDR3 has 13 residues. Trimming removed 5 bases from V and 5 bases from J; junction bases left unmatched: 6. In nucleotides, the CDR3 is TGTGCCAGCAGTAGAGGGGGCACCGACGAGCAGTACTTC. It encodes CASSRGGTDEQYF.

The J gene is TRBJ2-2, the V gene TRBV5-1; tentatively, D is TRBD2 (5 bases). This CDR3 is built from 15 residues. CDR1 and CDR2 (germline): SGHRS, YFSETQ. V lost 6 bases to trimming and J lost 0 bases, with 12 bases between them. The CDR3 sequence is CASTQAEANTGELFF. CDR3 nucleotides: TGCGCCAGCACTCAGGCGGAGGCGAACACCGGGGAGCTGTTTTTT.

V gene TRBV7-6 combines with J gene TRBJ2-5; 8 nucleotides match TRBD1. Germline V gene data show CDR1 as SGHVS and CDR2 as FNYEAQ. After removal of 6 bases from V and 7 bases from J, the junction contained 13 bases not matched to a gene. The CDR3 runs to 15 residues. The chain's CDR3 is CASSTQGAVRGTQYF. Written as DNA, the CDR3 is TGTGCCAGCAGTACGCAGGGGGCGGTTCGGGGGACCCAGTACTTC.

This clone was observed a single time. V and J are TRBV12-3 or TRBV12-4 and TRBJ1-2, with a tentative D call TRBD1 (5 bases). V lost 6 bases and J 5 bases, leaving 13 bases between the germline ends. The CDR3 totals 13 residues. CDR3 loop: CASRPDSLYGYTF. CDR3 sequence (DNA): TGTGCCAGCAGGCCCGACAGCCTATATGGCTACACCTTC.

V is TRBV3-1 (or the pseudogene TRBV3-2) and J is TRBJ2-5; 12 nucleotides align to TRBD2. Trimming cost V 2 bases and J 4 bases; bases outside gene matches: 2. Germline V lookup: CDR1 LGHDT, CDR2 YNNKEL (reference sequence). CDR3 length equals 15 residues. This CDR3 is CASSQLAGGPETQYF. Written as DNA, the CDR3 is TGTGCCAGCAGCCAACTAGCGGGAGGGCCAGAGACCCAGTACTTC.

CDR3: CASSLQGINGYTF. In DNA form, the CDR3 reads TGCGCCAGCAGCCTGCAGGGCATAAATGGCTACACCTTC. This chain joins TRBV5-1 and TRBJ1-2; possible D gene TRBD1, 5 bases. CDR1 and CDR2 from the germline V gene are SGHRS and YFSETQ. V was pared by 4 bases and J by 6 bases, with 13 bases between. The CDR3 totals 13 residues.

The V call is TRBV9, the J call TRBJ2-1; TRBD2 might be the D (6 bases). Germline values: CDR1 SGDLS, CDR2 YYNGEE. V was clipped by 0 bases and J by 7 bases, with 14 bases between them. CDR3 length: 15 residues. In DNA, the CDR3 is TGTGCCAGCAGCGTAGAAGGCGGGATGAGGAATGAGCAGTTCTTC. Protein: CASSVEGGMRNEQFF.

The chain couples TRBV15 to TRBJ1-2, with 10 bases aligning to TRBD1. The CDR3 covers 16 residues. Germline CDR1 is LNHNV and CDR2 is YYDKDF (reference sequence). V trimming: 7 bases; J trimming: 3 bases; junction bases outside the gene matches: 11. DNA for the CDR3: TGTGCCACCAATCTCGGGTCGGGACAGGGGCACTATGGCTACACCTTC. It codes for CATNLGSGQGHYGYTF. Together with reference TRBV15 and TRBJ1-2, the CDR3 gives the full variable domain: DAMVIQNPRYQVTQFGKPVTLSCSQTLNHNVMYWYQQKSSQAPKLLFHYYDKDFNNEADTPDNFQSRRPNTSFCFLDIRSPGLGDTAMYLCATNLGSGQGHYGYTFGSGTRLTVV.

The V and J genes are TRBV23-1 and TRBJ2-7; weak D call: TRBD2 (5 bases). TRBV23-1 is assigned to the ORF class and has an uncertain function. Trimming took off 6 bases at V and 5 bases at J, with 17 bases between the two ends. This CDR3 is built from 14 residues. Here the CDR3 DNA reads TGCGCCAGCAGATCCCCGGGCCAGGAGGACGAGCAGTACTTC. Encoded protein: CASRSPGQEDEQYF.

A few counts support this clone. The same CDR3 can be traced to other DNA sequences in this sample. The chain links TRBV28 to TRBJ1-2, with 9 positions matching TRBD1. Germline V gene data show CDR1 as MDHEN and CDR2 as SYDVKM. Trimming removed 6 bases from V and 1 base from J; junction bases left unmatched: 3. CDR3 size: 14 residues. CDR3 residues: CASSLTGGNYGYTF. The DNA of the CDR3 is TGTGCCAGCAGCTTGACAGGGGGTAACTATGGCTACACCTTC.

The chain links TRBV6-5 to TRBJ2-7; D perhaps matches TRBD1 (5 bases). Germline V gene sequence: CDR1 MNHEY, CDR2 SVGAGI. Trimming took 6 bases from V and 6 from J, leaving 15 bases between them. The CDR3 has 13 amino acids. CDR3 DNA sequence: TGTGCCAGCAGCTGGGGCAGGATAGGCGAGCAGTACTTC. Its protein product is CASSWGRIGEQYF.

The chain couples TRBV10-3 to TRBJ1-2; D remains unclear. V lost 3 bases to trimming and J lost 3 bases, with 8 bases between them. Germline-derived CDR1 and CDR2 are ENHRY and SYGVKD. CDR3 length equals 13 residues. The CDR3 region is CAISETADYGYTF. CDR3 coding DNA: TGTGCCATCAGTGAAACAGCAGACTATGGCTACACCTTC.

The CDR3 DNA reads as TGTGCCACCAGCAGAAAGCGGGAGGGCCCCTACGGTGAGCAGTTCTTC. Translated, it gives CATSRKREGPYGEQFF. The chain recombines TRBV15 with TRBJ2-1, with 10 bases lining up with TRBD2. The CDR3 loop spans 16 amino acids. V gave up 2 bases and J gave up 9 bases; unmatched junction bases: 10. Germline V gene lookup returns CDR1 LNHNV and CDR2 YYDKDF (reference sequence).

This chain links TRBV2 with TRBJ2-7; the match to TRBD1 covers 10 bases. V shed 6 bases and J 7 bases; nucleotides not matched to a gene: 9. There are 14 residues in the CDR3. Germline CDR1 reads SNHLY; CDR2 reads FYNNEI. CDR3 sequence reads: CASRPGTGDYEQYF. CDR3 sequence (DNA): TGTGCCAGCAGACCCGGGACAGGGGATTATGAGCAGTACTTC.

This clone has only a few counts. This chain links TRBV6-5 with TRBJ1-2, with D tentatively TRBD1 (6 bases). Trimming left V 0 bases short and J 4 bases short, with 12 bases between. Germline V gene lookup returns CDR1 MNHEY and CDR2 SVGAGI. The CDR3 totals 15 residues. For the CDR3, the DNA is TGTGCCAGCAGTTACTCGGGGGGGCGTTTCTATGGCTACACCTTC. This sequence encodes CASSYSGGRFYGYTF.